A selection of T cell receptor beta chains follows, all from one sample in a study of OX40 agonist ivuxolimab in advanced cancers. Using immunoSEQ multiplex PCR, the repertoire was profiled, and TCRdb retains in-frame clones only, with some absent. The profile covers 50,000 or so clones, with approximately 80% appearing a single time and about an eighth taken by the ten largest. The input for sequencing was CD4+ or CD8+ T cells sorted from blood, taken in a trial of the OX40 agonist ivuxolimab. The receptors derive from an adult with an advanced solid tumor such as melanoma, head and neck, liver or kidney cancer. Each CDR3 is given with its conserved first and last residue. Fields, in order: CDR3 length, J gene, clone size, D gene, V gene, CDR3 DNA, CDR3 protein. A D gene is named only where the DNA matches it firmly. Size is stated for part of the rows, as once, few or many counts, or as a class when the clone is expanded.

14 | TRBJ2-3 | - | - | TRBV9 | TGTGCCAGCAGCGGCAGGGGTGCGCCAGATACGCAGTATTTT | CASSGRGAPDTQYF
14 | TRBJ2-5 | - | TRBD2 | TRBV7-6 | TGTGCCAGCAGCTTAGCCCGCGGGAGCGAGACCCAGTACTTC | CASSLARGSETQYF
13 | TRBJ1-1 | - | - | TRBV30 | TGTGCCTGGAGTGTGACAGCTAACACTGAAGCTTTCTTT | CAWSVTANTEAFF
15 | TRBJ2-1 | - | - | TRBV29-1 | TGCAGCATCTCCGATGGGGTAAGCTCCTACAATGAGCAGTTCTTC | CSISDGVSSYNEQFF
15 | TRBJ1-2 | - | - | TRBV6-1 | TGTGCCAGCAGTGAAGGTCATACAGGGCCCTATGGCTACACCTTC | CASSEGHTGPYGYTF
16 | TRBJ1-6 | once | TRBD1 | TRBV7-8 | TGTGCCAGCAGCTTAGTCGCAGGGGGCTATGATTCACCCCTCCACTTT | CASSLVAGGYDSPLHF
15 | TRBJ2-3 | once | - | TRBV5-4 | TGTGCCAGCAGCTATAGCGGAACTAGCACAGATACGCAGTATTTT | CASSYSGTSTDTQYF
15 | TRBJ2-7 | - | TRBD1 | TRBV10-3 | TGTGCCATCAGTGACGGACAGGGACGGGCCTACGAGCAGTACTTC | CAISDGQGRAYEQYF
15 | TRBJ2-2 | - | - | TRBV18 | TGTGCCAGCTCACCAGCCCAGGGAGACACCGGGGAGCTGTTTTTT | CASSPAQGDTGELFF
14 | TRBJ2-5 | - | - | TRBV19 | TGTGCCAGTAGTCCTGGACCAGGGTGGGAGACCCAGTACTTC | CASSPGPGWETQYF
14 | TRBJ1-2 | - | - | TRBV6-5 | TGTGCCAGCAGTTACTCGACGCCGAACTATGGCTACACCTTC | CASSYSTPNYGYTF
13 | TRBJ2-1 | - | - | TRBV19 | TGTGCCAGTAGGGCCTGGGCGGGGAATGAGCAGTTCTTC | CASRAWAGNEQFF
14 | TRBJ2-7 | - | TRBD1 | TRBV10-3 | TGTGCCATCAGTGACTGGGACAGTCCCTACGAGCAGTACTTC | CAISDWDSPYEQYF
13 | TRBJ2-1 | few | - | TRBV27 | TGTGCCAGCAGTTTGCGGCTAGCGTTCGAGCAGTTCTTC | CASSLRLAFEQFF
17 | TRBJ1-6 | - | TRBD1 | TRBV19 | TGTGCCAGTAGTCCCCAAACAGGGGGCGTAGGGAATTCACCCCTCCACTTT | CASSPQTGGVGNSPLHF
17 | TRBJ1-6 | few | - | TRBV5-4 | TGTGCCAGCAGCCTGGCGGGAGGGGGGACCTATAATTCACCCCTCCACTTT | CASSLAGGGTYNSPLHF
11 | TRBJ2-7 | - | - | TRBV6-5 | TGTGCCAGCTCTGTAGGTGGCGAGCAGTACTTC | CASSVGGEQYF
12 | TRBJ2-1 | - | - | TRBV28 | TGTGCCAGCAGTACGCACCCCTATGAGCAGTTCTTC | CASSTHPYEQFF
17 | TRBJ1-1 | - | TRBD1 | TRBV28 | TGTGCCAGCAGAACATTCCCGGGACAGGGGATGAACACTGAAGCTTTCTTT | CASRTFPGQGMNTEAFF
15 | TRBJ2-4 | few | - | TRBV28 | TGTGCCAGCAGTTTTAGAGGGACCCCGGGAAACATTCAGTACTTC | CASSFRGTPGNIQYF
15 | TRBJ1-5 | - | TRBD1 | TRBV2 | TGTGCCAGCGGGGGGACAGGGGGCATTTTGCTGCCCCAGCATTTT | CASGGTGGILLPQHF
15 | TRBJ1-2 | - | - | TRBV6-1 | TGTGCCAGCAGTGAAGGAGGGGGTGGGGTTTATGGCTACACCTTC | CASSEGGGGVYGYTF
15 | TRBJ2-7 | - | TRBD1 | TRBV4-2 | TGTGCCAGCAGCCACGACGTCCAGGGGGAATACGAGCAGTACTTC | CASSHDVQGEYEQYF
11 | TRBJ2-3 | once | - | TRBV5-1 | TGCGCCAGCAGATTCACAGATACGCAGTATTTT | CASRFTDTQYF
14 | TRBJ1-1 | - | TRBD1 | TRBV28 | TGTGCCAGCAGTAACCGACAGGGTTGGACTGAAGCTTTCTTT | CASSNRQGWTEAFF
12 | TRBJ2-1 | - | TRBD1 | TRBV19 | TGTGCCAGCCGGGACAGGGACAATGAGCAGTTCTTC | CASRDRDNEQFF
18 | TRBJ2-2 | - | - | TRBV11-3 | TGTGCCAGCAGCTTAGATGTGGTAGGGGATTTTTTCACCGGGGAGCTGTTTTTT | CASSLDVVGDFFTGELFF
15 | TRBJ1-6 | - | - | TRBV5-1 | TGCGCCAGCAGCTCCGACGGGTCCTATAATTCACCCCTCCACTTT | CASSSDGSYNSPLHF
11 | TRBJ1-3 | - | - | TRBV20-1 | TGCAGTGCTGGAGATCAAAACACCATATATTTT | CSAGDQNTIYF
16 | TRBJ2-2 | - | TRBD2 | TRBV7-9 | TGTGCCAGCAGTCGTCCGGGACTAGCGGGGACCGGGGAGCTGTTTTTT | CASSRPGLAGTGELFF
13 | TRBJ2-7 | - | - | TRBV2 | TGTGCCAGCAGTGGGACCGGCGTGCGGGAGCAGTACTTC | CASSGTGVREQYF
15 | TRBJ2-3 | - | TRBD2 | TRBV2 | TGTGCCAGCAGTGAATGGGACTACCGCACAGATACGCAGTATTTT | CASSEWDYRTDTQYF